This T cell receptor (beta chain) was identified in a study of regulatory and conventional T cells in breast cancer (dated by TCRdb to 2013 to 2016). The germline V gene gives CDR1 as MNHEY and CDR2 as SVGEGT. The CDR3, from cysteine to phenylalanine, totals 13 residues. Only CDR3 DNA is held: 39 bases, read in frame from base 1. V is pruned by 6 bases and J by 15 bases, leaving 10 bases of the junction without a gene match. The library relied on PCR. Data came from a 454 GS FLX Titanium. TCRdb handled the public reads itself, with Q25 trimming in fastp and clone calling in MiXCR, and kept productive beta chains. For every CDR3 protein sequence, its rows merge into one entry that carries the most common genes and DNA. A total of over a thousand distinct CDR3 sequences appear in this sample, 67% of them only once. The ten largest account for approximately 5.1% of the sample. This clonotype was detected a few times. It lacks a known antigen. One base away there is no much larger clone; base qualities are not given.

Sequencing used regulatory T cells from blood. This chain is built from TRBV6-2 or TRBV6-3 and TRBJ2-1; TRBD1 matches 11 bases in the middle. The TCR was taken from a female donor in good health. The bases read TGTGCCAGCAGCCGCGGACAGGGGGCGGTTTGGTTCTTC. It translates to CASSRGQGAVWFF.